This T cell receptor (beta chain) derives from a study of T-cell reconstitution after alpha-beta-depleted transplantation in children. Many counts were recorded for this clonotype. The antigen is not known. Regarding the study as a whole: Certain patients had high TCRbeta diversity at day 60, and it came from recipient T cells and thymic progenitors that survived. Approximately two months post-transplant, alpha-beta T cells reportedly originated from several hundred expanded graft clones. Newly made T cells mostly supplied T-cell counts and diversity one year after transplant.

Unique molecular identifiers were built into the TCRbeta library. TCRdb reprocessed the PCR reads with MiXCR, giving one entry per CDR3 protein. The sample includes 750,000 to 950,000 distinct CDR3 sequences, 16% of them seen just once. Trimming shortened V by 3 bases and J by 0 bases, and 15 bases separated the two germline ends. Looked up from germline, CDR1 is DFQATT and CDR2 is SNEGSKA (reference sequence). The CDR3 runs to 16 residues. The origin of this receptor is a male patient between 5 and 17 years old who had a stem cell transplant for acute lymphoblastic leukemia, so the T cells may come from the graft donor. The source was PBMCs, mostly from graft donor cells, collected 360 days after TCRalphabeta/CD19-depleted stem cell transplant. The chain has TRBV20-1 and TRBJ2-1, with D tentatively TRBD2 (6 bases). The CDR3 is CSASLLARVSYNEQFF. In DNA form, the CDR3 reads TGCAGTGCTAGCCTACTAGCACGGGTCTCCTACAATGAGCAGTTCTTC.